This passage covers 15 T cell receptor beta chains from one sample sequenced in a study of blood T cell repertoires in COVID-19. Profiled with immunoSEQ multiplex PCR; TCRdb holds only in-frame clones, not every one. The profile covers 91,000 or so clones, with roughly 86% appearing a single time and less than 9% taken by the ten largest. Material: peripheral blood. Every receptor here comes from a man between 50 and 59 years old with active or convalescent COVID-19.

The chain employs TRBV6-2 or TRBV6-3 and TRBJ2-2, with D maybe TRBD1 (6 bases). The CDR3 covers 16 residues. CDR1 is MNHEY, CDR2 SVGEGT, per germline. The ends were cut back, 6 bases at V and 3 bases at J, with 17 bases in the middle. The CDR3 sequence: CASRPTGKGDTGELFF. CDR3 nucleotide sequence: TGTGCCAGCAGGCCTACAGGGAAGGGAGACACCGGGGAGCTGTTTTTT.

The chain joins TRBV7-2 to TRBJ1-3, with D tentatively TRBD1 (6 bases). With 5 bases removed from V and 0 bases from J, the gap between germline ends came to 14 bases. The germline gives CDR1 SGHTA, CDR2 FQGNSA. The CDR3 extends over 16 amino acids. CDR3 nucleotides: TGTGCCAGCAGCCTACAGGGCCCTCGCTCTGGAAACACCATATATTTT. Residues: CASSLQGPRSGNTIYF.

The rearrangement uses TRBV5-6 and TRBJ2-7; 7 positions agree with TRBD1. There are 15 residues in the CDR3. Germline CDR1 SGHDT, CDR2 YYEEEE. The J segment lost 3 bases and the V segment lost 4 bases, leaving 10 bases of the junction unmatched. CDR3: CASSVPGQEYYEQYV. Here the CDR3 DNA reads TGTGCCAGCAGCGTCCCAGGACAGGAATACTACGAGCAGTACGTC.

This clone was seen just once. This chain connects TRBV3-1 (or the pseudogene TRBV3-2) to TRBJ1-5, with D possibly being TRBD1 (5 bases). The CDR3 is 16 amino acids. Germline V gives CDR1 LGHDT, CDR2 YNNKEL (reference sequence). V lost 4 bases and J 0 bases, leaving 13 bases between the germline ends. The CDR3 DNA follows: TGTGCCAGCAGCCCTGGATCGACAGTTAGCAATCAGCCCCAGCATTTT. It specifies CASSPGSTVSNQPQHF.

This clone showed up just a few times. The V gene is TRBV7-8, the J gene TRBJ1-1, with 8 bases aligning to TRBD1. The CDR3 has 16 amino acids. Losses at the gene ends were 3 bases for V and 5 bases for J; bases not matched to a gene: 11. Germline values: CDR1 SGHVS, CDR2 FQNEAQ. This CDR3 is CASSFQPGGAGTEAFF. The CDR3 coding sequence is TGTGCCAGCAGCTTCCAGCCAGGGGGCGCAGGAACTGAAGCTTTCTTT.

The CDR3 loop reads CASSQKTQETQYF. Here the CDR3 DNA reads TGCGCCAGCAGCCAGAAGACTCAAGAGACCCAGTACTTC. The chain recombines TRBV4-3 with TRBJ2-5; no firm D call. Trimming took off 3 bases at V and 2 bases at J, with 7 bases between the two ends. The CDR3 is made up of 13 amino acids. Germline CDR1 LGHNA, CDR2 YSLEER.

This clone is a singleton in its sample. The rearrangement uses TRBV18 and TRBJ2-3, with 8 bases fitting TRBD2. Germline trimming cut 1 base from V and 1 base from J; bases unmatched to any gene: 4. There are 16 residues in the CDR3. Germline CDR1 and CDR2: KGHSH and LQKENI. CDR3 nucleotide sequence: TGTGCCAGCTCACCACTACGGGGGGGCGGCACAGATACGCAGTATTTT. Protein sequence: CASSPLRGGGTDTQYF.

The chain combines TRBV2 with TRBJ2-2; D might be TRBD1 (6 bases). The CDR3 totals 15 residues. Germline V gives CDR1 SNHLY, CDR2 FYNNEI. V was shortened by 5 bases and J by 1 base, with 11 bases between the two germline ends. Here the CDR3 reads CASSSQGWNTGELFF. DNA of the CDR3: TGTGCCAGCAGTTCACAGGGTTGGAACACCGGGGAGCTGTTTTTT.

The V and J genes are TRBV3-1 (or the pseudogene TRBV3-2) and TRBJ1-3; 10 nucleotides agree with TRBD1. V shed 4 bases, J shed 2 bases, and the junction held 5 bases outside the gene matches. The CDR3 runs to 16 residues. In germline, CDR1 is LGHDT, CDR2 YNNKEL (reference sequence). The CDR3 DNA sequence: TGTGCCAGCAGCCGCCGACAGGGGGCAGCTGGAAACACCATATATTTT. This encodes CASSRRQGAAGNTIYF.

The V and J genes are TRBV29-1 and TRBJ2-7; TRBD1 matches 7 bases. Germline CDR1 SQVTM, CDR2 ANQGSEA. The length of the CDR3 is 12 residues. Unmatched junction bases numbered 7, after V lost 4 bases and J lost 7 bases. In nucleotides, the CDR3 is TGCAGCGTTGGGGACAGTTTCGGGGAGCAGTACGTC. Its protein product is CSVGDSFGEQYV.

This chain connects TRBV6-5 to TRBJ2-4; the D gene is possibly TRBD2 (6 bases). Deletions cut 5 bases from V and 0 bases from J, with 8 bases between. From germline, CDR1 is MNHEY and CDR2 SVGAGI. The CDR3 is made up of 14 amino acids. The CDR3 nucleotides are TGTGCCAGCAGTACCGGGGGAGCCAAAAACATTCAGTACTTC. It encodes CASSTGGAKNIQYF.

V usage is TRBV6-2 or TRBV6-3 and J usage is TRBJ2-3; TRBD1 matches at 10 bases. With V trimmed by 0 bases and J by 1 base, 10 bases remained unmatched. This CDR3 spans 19 amino acids. Looked up from germline, CDR1 is MNHEY and CDR2 is SVGEGT. The CDR3 protein is CASSYSHGTGVIGTDTQYF. In nucleotides, the CDR3 is TGTGCCAGCAGTTACTCGCACGGGACAGGGGTGATTGGCACAGATACGCAGTATTTT.

This clone was picked up a small number of times. In nucleotides, the CDR3 is TGTGCCATCAGTGAACCGGACAGGGGTGGATACGAGCAGTACGTC. This translates into CAISEPDRGGYEQYV. This chain joins TRBV10-3 and TRBJ2-7, with TRBD1 matching over 9 bases. V lost 3 bases and J lost 4; bases outside the gene matches: 7. CDR3 length: 15 amino acids. The germline gives CDR1 ENHRY, CDR2 SYGVKD.

V is TRBV24-1 and J is TRBJ2-4; a weak D match, TRBD1 (5 bases). Deletions cut 4 bases from V and 7 bases from J, with 10 bases between. There are 13 residues in the CDR3. The germline V gene has CDR1 KGHDR and CDR2 SFDVKD. CDR3 nucleotides: TGTGCCACCAGTGAAGGGGTGGGGAACATTCAGTACTTC. It specifies CATSEGVGNIQYF.

The chain uses TRBV28 and TRBJ1-4; no clear D gene. In germline, CDR1 is MDHEN, CDR2 SYDVKM. V dropped 4 bases and J dropped 0 bases, with 6 bases sitting between them. This CDR3 has 14 residues. CDR3 sequence: CASSSVATNEKLFF. The CDR3 coding sequence is TGTGCCAGCAGTTCGGTTGCAACTAATGAAAAACTGTTTTTT.